This T cell receptor beta chain was found in a study of CD4 T cells in relation to SARS-CoV-2 and coronaviruses. The CDR3 extends over 15 amino acids. Per germline, CDR1 SGHRS and CDR2 YFSETQ. Trimming took off 2 bases at V and 1 base at J, with 9 bases between the two ends. Method: immunoSEQ multiplex PCR; TCRdb's copy keeps in-frame clones and lacks some. Of around 28,000 clones listed, roughly four fifths are singletons. In its sample, this clone was seen a few times. Its specificity is not known. Source material: memory CD4+ T cells from PBMCs, cultured in vitro. This sequence originates from an adult with COVID-19. This chain joins TRBV5-1 and TRBJ2-2; D not resolved. The CDR3 region has the DNA TGCGCCAGCAGCTTCTCCTTGCTGAACACCGGGGAGCTGTTTTTT. Translating it yields CASSFSLLNTGELFF.